This T cell receptor beta chain is from a study of identical twins. TCRdb processed the 5' RACE reads anew with MiXCR; each CDR3 protein has one entry. The sample carries some 500,000 distinct CDR3 sequences, roughly 9.9% recorded once. Unmatched junction bases numbered 3, after V lost 2 bases and J lost 1 base. This CDR3 is 16 amino acids long. The germline V gene encodes CDR1 ENHRY and CDR2 SYGVKD. This clonotype turned up a few times. The sample also formed part of further work on yellow fever vaccine responses in identical twins.

Material: PBMCs. The source of this sequence is a woman under 30 in good health. V usage is TRBV10-3 and J usage is TRBJ2-2, with TRBD2 identical over 8 bases. CDR3 sequence reads: CAISEVAGRNTGELFF. DNA for the CDR3: TGTGCCATCAGTGAGGTAGCGGGGAGGAACACCGGGGAGCTGTTTTTT.